A selection of T cell receptor beta chains follows, all from one sample in a study of T cell responses to AZD1222 COVID-19 vaccine. The assay was immunoSEQ multiplex PCR, and TCRdb's table has in-frame clones only and misses some. The data hold about 110,000 clones, with approximately 90% observed a single time. The specimen comprised peripheral blood, sampled on day 0 of AZD1222 vaccination. The receptors were sampled from an adult in good health. Each CDR3 is given with its conserved first and last residue. Each record gives: D gene, J gene, clone size, V gene, CDR3 DNA, CDR3 protein. A D gene is named only where the DNA matches it firmly. Where a row states a size, it is once, few, many or the class of an expanded clone; other rows omit it.

.	TRBJ1-1	.	TRBV24-1	TGTGCCACCAGTGGGGGGGGTTTGAACACTGAAGCTTTCTTT	CATSGGGLNTEAFF
.	TRBJ1-2	.	TRBV27	TGTGCCAGCGGGGCTGGGGGGCCAGACTATGGCTACACCTTC	CASGAGGPDYGYTF
TRBD2	TRBJ2-1	.	TRBV29-1	TGCAGCGTAGCGGGACTAGCGGGGGCCCTCTCCTACAATGAGCAGTTCTTC	CSVAGLAGALSYNEQFF
.	TRBJ2-3	.	TRBV6-5	TGTGCCAGCAGTTCGGGACAAACATTCACAGATACGCAGTATTTT	CASSSGQTFTDTQYF
TRBD1	TRBJ1-2	once	TRBV28	TGTGCCAGCAGTTTACAGGACAGGGGGGGATATGGCTACACCTTC	CASSLQDRGGYGYTF
.	TRBJ1-5	.	TRBV5-6	TGTGCCAGCAGCAATCAGGCTGGCAATCAGCCCCAGCATTTT	CASSNQAGNQPQHF
.	TRBJ1-4	.	TRBV3-1/TRBV3-2	TGTGCCAGCAGCCAAGGGACTGAAAAACTGTTTTTT	CASSQGTEKLFF
.	TRBJ2-1	.	TRBV7-3	TGTGCCAGCAGCTTAACAGCGGGCCCCTCGAATGAGCAGTTCTTC	CASSLTAGPSNEQFF
.	TRBJ2-1	.	TRBV11-3	TGTGCCAGCAGCTTAGTGGTGGGGGAGATCAATGAGCAGTTCTTC	CASSLVVGEINEQFF
TRBD1	TRBJ2-2	.	TRBV28	TGTGCCAGCACCATGACAGGGGCGACCGGGGAGCTGTTTTTT	CASTMTGATGELFF
.	TRBJ2-7	.	TRBV7-9	TGTGCCAGCAGCCTAGGGGGGCCCTCCTACGAGCAGTACTTC	CASSLGGPSYEQYF
TRBD2	TRBJ2-3	.	TRBV20-1	TGCAGTGCTAGTAGCGGGGGGGCTCGGGGCACAGATACGCAGTATTTT	CSASSGGARGTDTQYF
.	TRBJ1-3	.	TRBV25-1	TGTGCCAGCAGTGAATTCGGGAGCTCTGGAAACACCATATATTTT	CASSEFGSSGNTIYF
TRBD1	TRBJ1-2	.	TRBV3-1/TRBV3-2	TGTGCCAGCAGCCAATTAGTCCCCCAAGGGACAGGGGGCGCAGGTTGGGGCTACACCTTC	CASSQLVPQGTGGAGWGYTF
TRBD1	TRBJ2-3	.	TRBV30	TGTGCCTGGAGTGTACCGCCGAGGACAGGGGCCGATACGCAGTATTTT	CAWSVPPRTGADTQYF
.	TRBJ2-3	.	TRBV14	TGTGCCAGCAGCCAAGATCTTACGGCTAGCACAGATACGCAGTATTTT	CASSQDLTASTDTQYF
.	TRBJ1-5	.	TRBV5-8	TGTGCCAGCAGCTTGGGAGGCAACCCAAGCAATCAGCCCCAGCATTTT	CASSLGGNPSNQPQHF
.	TRBJ1-4	.	TRBV11-3	TGTGCCAGCAGCTCCCCCGGGGTTTTTCGGGAAGATGAAAAACTGTTTTTT	CASSSPGVFREDEKLFF
.	TRBJ1-1	once	TRBV25-1	TGTGCCAGCAGAGACGGGCAGAGGAACACTGAAGCTTTCTTT	CASRDGQRNTEAFF
.	TRBJ1-5	.	TRBV4-1	TGCGCCAGCAGCCAAGGTGGCGGATATAGCAATCAGCCCCAGCATTTT	CASSQGGGYSNQPQHF
.	TRBJ2-3	once	TRBV9	TGTGCCAGCAGCGTAGGGGTAGCGAGCACAGATACGCAGTATTTT	CASSVGVASTDTQYF
TRBD1	TRBJ1-2	.	TRBV7-6	TGTGCCAGCAGCGCCTCCCCGGGACAGGGCTATGGCTACACCTTC	CASSASPGQGYGYTF
.	TRBJ1-4	few	TRBV28	TGTGCCAGCACTTTAGTTCGTAATGAAAAACTGTTTTTT	CASTLVRNEKLFF
.	TRBJ1-1	few	TRBV5-1	TGCGCCAGCAGCTTGGTTGAGTGGTGGACTGAAGCTTTCTTT	CASSLVEWWTEAFF
.	TRBJ1-4	.	TRBV7-6	TGTGCCAGCAGCCCCGTGGTTGCCCCTAATGAAAAACTGTTTTTT	CASSPVVAPNEKLFF
TRBD1	TRBJ2-7	.	TRBV24-1	TGTGCCACCAGTGACCCCCGGGACAGGACCTACGAGCAGTACTTC	CATSDPRDRTYEQYF
TRBD1	TRBJ1-1	.	TRBV5-1	TGCGCCAGCAGCTCGGGGACAGGTAACACTGAAGCTTTCTTT	CASSSGTGNTEAFF
.	TRBJ1-5	.	TRBV5-5	TGTGCCAGCAGCAGGGACATCAGCAATCAGCCCCAGCATTTT	CASSRDISNQPQHF
TRBD1	TRBJ2-7	.	TRBV29-1	TGCAGCGTTGGCGGGACAGGCTACGAGCAGTACTTC	CSVGGTGYEQYF
TRBD2	TRBJ2-2	.	TRBV11-2	TGTGCCAGCAGCTTAGCGGGAGCGGGGACGAACACCGGGGAGCTGTTTTTT	CASSLAGAGTNTGELFF
.	TRBJ2-3	.	TRBV3-1/TRBV3-2	TGTGCCAGCAGCCTGCGGGGAGATATAGATACGCAGTATTTT	CASSLRGDIDTQYF